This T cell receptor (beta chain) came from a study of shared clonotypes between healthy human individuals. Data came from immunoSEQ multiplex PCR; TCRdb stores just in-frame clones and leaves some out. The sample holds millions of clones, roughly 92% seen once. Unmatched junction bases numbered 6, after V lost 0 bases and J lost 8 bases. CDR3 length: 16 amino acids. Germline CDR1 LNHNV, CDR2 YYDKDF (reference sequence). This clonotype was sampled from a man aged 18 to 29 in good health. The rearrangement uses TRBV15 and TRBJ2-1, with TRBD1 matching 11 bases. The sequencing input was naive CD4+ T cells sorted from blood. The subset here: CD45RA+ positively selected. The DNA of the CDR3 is TGTGCCACCAGCAGAGATTATAGGACAGGGGGCGATGAGCAGTTCTTC. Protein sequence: CATSRDYRTGGDEQFF.